This T cell receptor beta chain is from a study of cytomegalovirus exposure and HLA in healthy donors (dated by TCRdb to about 2017). About the investigation overall: According to an earlier analysis of several hundred of the donors, 150 million to 200 million T cells yielded 117 million unique TCR beta sequences and 250 to 350 Gb of sequence data. An early release that covered 500 to 800 HLA-typed donors contained 250 to 350 gigabases of sequencing data and tens of millions of unique TCR sequences. Of the roughly 410 genotyped donors, 70% to 90% were placed in the genetic ancestry cluster associated with self-reported Caucasian donors. The aim of the study was to test whether cataloging public T cell receptors could identify signatures of past pathogen exposure. The T cell repertoires of some 700 subjects were profiled by immunosequencing and related to cytomegalovirus serostatus. In addition to the first cohort of hundreds of subjects, a separate validation cohort of 120 different subjects was used. The study combined high-throughput TCR immunosequencing, statistical association of individual TCRs with disease status, and machine learning to predict cytomegalovirus infection status. To study patterns of TCR occurrence, a later analysis re-analyzed previously published TCR beta repertoires from 700 or so donors and added high-resolution HLA genotyping. The later analysis used no new phenotypic data to find candidate immune exposures, relying instead on TCR beta sequences and their occurrence across donors. An earlier analysis of 500 to 650 of the donors applied high-throughput TCR beta sequencing to assess whether each TCR beta V gene segment acted as functional or pseudogenic. Donor age, sex, ethnicity and CMV serostatus were compiled together with the repertoire data. A later genetic analysis used genome-wide SNP genotypes for about 65% of the 666 donors, treating that subset as a discovery cohort. All discovery cohort repertoires had been generated on a single sequencing platform. Both class I and class II loci were covered by HLA typing, at four-digit resolution. The number of donors typed differed by locus, with about 629-630 for A, B, C, DRB1 and DQB1, around 560 for DQA1, about 610 for DPA1, and around 430 for DPB1. Several DR-DQ haplotypes were treated as single units for association and clustering because of strong linkage in the cohort. Among 350 to 400 genotyped donors of the cohort, an average of roughly 240,000 unique TCR beta nucleotide sequences were sequenced per donor, approximately 20% of them non-productive.

The CDR3 covers 13 residues, taking in both the cysteine and the phenylalanine. Only the CDR3 part of the read is kept: 39 bases, read in frame from the first base. As encoded in the germline V gene, CDR1 is SGHTA while CDR2 is FQGNSA. Here V drops 2 bases and J drops 6 bases, and the junction holds 1 base not matched to any gene. Points the paper makes about the study in general: When HLA alleles, especially DR and DQ, strongly co-occurred, attributing TCR associations to individual alleles was difficult. A cluster of highly shared sequence variants was judged likely to represent a technical artifact of the sequencing pipeline. Across donors, most TCR sequences were observed very rarely, whereas some public TCRs were present in many individuals. A later analysis associated approximately 17,000 TCR beta sequences with specific HLA alleles at a false discovery rate of 0.05. In a later genetic analysis, a missense DCLRE1C variant was associated with V-gene and J-gene trimming of TCR beta chains, and the association was replicated in an independent cohort. In vitro tests confirmed that a few of the cytomegalovirus-associated TCR beta chains recognize cytomegalovirus antigens. Because HLA typing was unavailable for some donors at each locus, only the typed subset was used in association tests. Because counts were too low, around 17 rarely observed V segments, including chromosome 9 orphons, were left out of the earlier analysis of a few hundred of the donors. Compared with equally common non-associated chains, HLA-associated TCR beta chains in a later analysis were more clonally expanded and had lower generation probabilities. Cytomegalovirus status was reported to be diagnosed by the classifier with high specificity and sensitivity in both the original and validation cohorts. This cohort had only TCR beta chains sequenced, and the lack of alpha or paired-chain data limited which features could be detected. A further reported finding was that TCR beta sequences accurately predicted the HLA-A and HLA-B alleles for most subjects in the first cohort. The only immune exposure information available for the cohort was CMV serostatus. A total of around 150 TCR beta chains were listed by the study as associated with cytomegalovirus. The authors suggested that the approach could potentially be extended to other disease states and immunological phenotypes. In a later genetic analysis, fewer N-insertions in productive TCRs were reported among donors in an Asian-associated ancestry cluster than the 666-donor mean. Because the 87-base-pair reads could not distinguish some IMGT-functional V segments, including TRBV6-2 and TRBV6-3, those segments were excluded. According to a later analysis, parvovirus B19, influenza, CMV and Epstein-Barr virus appeared linked to several top co-occurrence clusters. Broadly in line with IMGT annotations, most TCR beta V segments showed up in productive rearrangements about 87% or about 30% of the time in an earlier analysis of several hundred of the donors. The presence/absence analyses assumed that sequencing depth was roughly uniform across donors, and that assumption may not be true. According to a later analysis, TCR association rates differed among HLA loci, with DRB1 alleles showing the most associated TCRs and HLA-C alleles showing the fewest. In a later analysis, most CMV-associated TCR beta chains were found to appear HLA-restricted, with HLA associations seemingly driven largely by CMV exposure. Linkage disequilibrium might explain the correlated functional status among segregating V segments, but an unknown experimental factor could not be ruled out.

With regard to this clone: Its antigen is currently not known. Per-nucleotide qualities are absent, and no much larger clonotype sits a single base away.

The cohort was made up of 666 healthy bone marrow donors. At the time of sampling, all cohort members were nominally healthy, though unrecorded immune exposures were likely present. The donor was CMV seronegative and was included in the group of a few hundred seronegative cohort members. A peripheral blood sample was provided by each donor, and peripheral blood mononuclear cells were used for TCR beta sequencing. The Qiagen DNeasy Blood Extraction Kit was used to extract genomic DNA from the blood cell samples. Library method: the immunoSEQ multiplex PCR assay. For the multiplex PCR, a mixture combining 60 forward primers for TCR Vbeta segments and 13 reverse primers for TCR Jbeta segments was used. A multiplex PCR assay on genomic DNA amplified the CDR3 region of rearranged TCR beta genes. Amplified TCR beta libraries were sequenced as 87-base-pair reads on the Illumina HiSeq System. Under the source paper's analysis protocol: A later analysis counted approximately 76 million unique TCR beta chains across the 666 repertoires, and roughly 9.9 million of these chains were shared by at least two donors. Raw reads were error-corrected and collapsed into unique sequences with a nearest-neighbor algorithm that merged closely related sequences to remove PCR and sequencing errors. V, D and J gene segments were assigned by aligning CDR3 sequences to IMGT reference sequences. For a sequence to be retained, at least a six-nucleotide match to both a V gene segment and a J gene segment was required. A rearrangement was called productive if the CDR3 had no stop codons and remained in frame with V and J, and every other rearrangement was called non-productive. CDR3 was defined by IMGT convention, running from the second conserved V-encoded cysteine to the conserved J-encoded phenylalanine. Sequences without an unambiguous match to a single V gene segment were excluded from the earlier analysis of 450 to 750 of the donors. An earlier analysis of several hundred of the donors called V segments functional above 56.7% productive rearrangements and segregating when the between-donor standard deviation exceeded 5%. To diagnose cytomegalovirus status from the catalog of TCR beta chain sequences, a statistical classification framework was built. In a later analysis, TCR nucleotide sequences were compared against IMGT/GENE-DB human TR gene sequences so that V and J genes could be assigned. The TCRdist pipeline was used in a later analysis to assign CDR3 sequences and most-parsimonious VDJ recombination scenarios. In a later analysis, each TCR beta chain was defined by its CDR3 amino acid sequence together with its V-gene family, and reads without a unique V-gene family were excluded. As a way to deal with suspected cross-contamination and a sequencing artifact, a later analysis dropped more than 500 nucleotide sequences that were highly shared and had low generation probability. For each public chain, a later analysis derived a clonal expansion index from normalized ranks of inferred template counts within each repertoire. In a later analysis, generation probabilities were computed with a VDJ recombination model fitted to out-of-frame rearrangements, and the resulting probabilities were checked against IGoR. In a later analysis, hypergeometric tests were used to score TCR-TCR, TCR-HLA and TCR-CMV co-occurrence, with a repertoire-size bias correction applied to TCR pairs. To estimate false discovery rates, a later analysis permuted the HLA or CMV assignments 20 times. In a later analysis, co-occurring TCRs were grouped using DBSCAN, with TCRdist sequence similarity added in when clustering inside HLA-allele-positive subsets. For co-occurrence clustering, repertoires with fewer than 30,000 or more than 120,000 public chains were excluded, along with four or five repertoires with anomalous nucleotide sharing. TCRdb provides this immuneACCESS table in a form limited to in-frame rearrangements. Some clones are lacking; in checked studies, under half of them reflect an unresolved V gene, and why the rest are absent is not known. V, J and clone size are those of that table, while D and trimming were read from the DNA. The sample data list more than 150,000 clones, and roughly 87% of these were observed just once. Together, the top ten hold 0.2% to 0.3% of the sample.

Sequencing was carried out using PBMCs. The source of this sequence is a girl under three years old in good health and CMV-seronegative. The chain links TRBV7-2 with TRBJ1-2, with 9 junctional bases fitting TRBD1. The CDR3 protein: CASSLTGGDGYTF. The nucleotide sequence is TGTGCCAGCAGCTTAACAGGGGGCGATGGCTACACCTTC.